This TCR beta chain is from a study of blood T cell repertoires in COVID-19. Profiled with immunoSEQ multiplex PCR; TCRdb holds only in-frame clones, not every one. The sample holds approximately 300,000 clones, around 87% seen once. CDR1 LNHDA and CDR2 SQIVND come from the germline V gene (reference sequence). The CDR3 spans 13 residues. V dropped 5 bases and J dropped 2 bases, with 7 bases sitting between them. This sequence was found in a man younger than 35 with active or convalescent COVID-19. The rearrangement links TRBV19 to TRBJ1-5; D is possibly TRBD1 (5 bases). The specimen sequenced was peripheral blood. The CDR3, as DNA: TGTGCCAGTAGTTTACAGGGCAATCAGCCCCAGCATTTT. Protein: CASSLQGNQPQHF. The full variable domain, its missing parts supplied by reference TRBV19 and TRBJ1-5, is DGGITQSPKYLFRKEGQNVTLSCEQNLNHDAMYWYRQDPGQGLRLIYYSQIVNDFQKGDIAEGYSVSREKKESFPLTVTSAQKNPTAFYLCASSLQGNQPQHFGDGTRLSIL.